This passage covers 6 T cell receptor beta chains from one sample sequenced in a study of CD8+CD57+ T cells in acquired aplastic anemia. By flow cytometry, patients selected for sequencing had shown an expansion of CD8+CD57+ cells. Profiles of TCR beta VDJ and CDR3 were generated from a genomic DNA template. Each CDR3 protein is one row after TCRdb ran MiXCR on the reads. The sample has approximately 130,000 distinct CDR3 sequences; about 40% are singletons. Sequenced material: sorted CD4+, CD8+, or CD8+CD57+ T cells (not recorded which) from PBMCs. The receptors here all came from a human donor with aplastic anemia.

The rearrangement links TRBV7-2 to TRBJ2-3; D gene uncertain. The V gene's germline CDR1 is SGHTA and CDR2 FQGNSA. Between the trimmed V and J ends, which lost 11 bases and 2 bases, there was a span of 14 bases. The CDR3 runs 13 residues. The CDR3: CAWSAPPTDTQYF. CDR3 coding DNA: TGTGCCTGGAGTGCCCCCCCCACAGATACGCAGTATTTT.

This clonotype appeared a few times. A much larger clone lies a single base off, so this may be a read error. The CDR3, as DNA: TGCGCCAGCAGCTTGGAGGCAGAAGAGACCCAGTACTTC. Amino acids: CASSLEAEETQYF. This chain connects TRBV5-1 to TRBJ2-5; D remains ambiguous. Looked up from germline, CDR1 is SGHRS and CDR2 is YFSETQ. This CDR3 is 13 amino acids long. Trimming shortened V by 0 bases and J by 3 bases, and 6 bases separated the two germline ends. The entire variable domain, with the rest obtained from reference TRBV5-1 and TRBJ2-5, is as follows: KAGVTQTPRYLIKTRGQQVTLSCSPISGHRSVSWYQQTPGQGLQFLFEYFSETQRNKGNFPGRFSGRQFSNSRSEMNVSTLELGDSALYLCASSLEAEETQYFGPGTRLLVL.

This clonotype was observed many times. The CDR3 reads CASSLRGGEQFF. The CDR3, as DNA: TGTGCCAGCAGCTTGAGGGGTGGGGAGCAGTTCTTC. V gene TRBV5-8 combines with J gene TRBJ2-1; D is possibly TRBD1 (5 bases). The CDR3 extends over 12 amino acids. Germline V gene lookup returns CDR1 SGHTS and CDR2 YDEGEE. V was shortened by 1 base and J by 10 bases, with 9 bases between the two germline ends.

As for this clonotype: This may come from a read error, since a much larger clone is one base off. The chain recombines TRBV24-1 with TRBJ2-1, with D tentatively TRBD2 (7 bases). The CDR3 is 18 residues long. CDR1 and CDR2 from the germline V gene are KGHDR and SFDVKD. The CDR3 loop is CVTSEEQGGGGFSNEQFF. In DNA form, the CDR3 reads TGTGTCACCAGTGAGGAGCAGGGAGGCGGGGGCTTCTCCAATGAGCAGTTCTTC.

This clonotype occurred many times. This chain connects TRBV5-1 to TRBJ1-1, with D tentatively TRBD1 (5 bases). V shed 4 bases and J shed 1 base, with 11 bases lying between them. CDR3 length: 14 residues. Germline CDR1 and CDR2: SGHRS and YFSETQ. The CDR3 sequence: CASSPGIGNTEAFF. In nucleotides, the CDR3 is TGCGCCAGCAGCCCAGGGATTGGGAACACTGAAGCTTTCTTT.

This clonotype was detected many times. V is TRBV12-3 or TRBV12-4 and J is TRBJ2-1; the match to TRBD2 covers 10 bases. The CDR3 runs to 15 residues. The V and J ends lost 3 bases and 5 bases, in that order; junction bases with no gene match: 4. The CDR3 bases are TGTGCCAGCAGTTTCGGACTAGCGGTTAACAATGAGCAGTTCTTC. Translation: CASSFGLAVNNEQFF.